The next 30 T cell receptor beta chains were all read from a single sample in a study of blood T cell repertoires in COVID-19. This table comes from immunoSEQ multiplex PCR, and its TCRdb copy is limited to in-frame clones, with some not included. The table records 40,000 to 45,000 clones, roughly nine tenths of them present only once. The specimen was peripheral blood. All receptors come from a human donor in a cohort sampled during active COVID-19.

V is TRBV4-2 and J is TRBJ2-1, with D unresolved. Germline V gene sequence: CDR1 LGHNA, CDR2 YNFKEQ. V lost 1 base and J lost 4, with 14 bases in between. The CDR3 spans 16 residues. The CDR3 DNA follows: TGTGCCAGCAGCCAAGTGAGTCAGTCCAGGTACAATGAGCAGTTCTTC. Encoded protein: CASSQVSQSRYNEQFF.

The chain has TRBV7-5 and TRBJ2-7; the table's D call, TRBD1, was not checked against the DNA. TRBV7-5 is flagged as a pseudogene. CDR3 length: 13 amino acids. The CDR3: CARSFPPPYEQYF. In DNA form, the CDR3 reads TGTGCCAGAAGCTTCCCCCCCCCATACGAGCAGTACTTC.

This clone is a singleton in its sample. The V gene is TRBV6-2 or TRBV6-3, the J gene TRBJ2-7; unclear D gene. CDR3 size: 13 residues. Germline CDR1 and CDR2: MNHEY and SVGEGT. V was pared by 6 bases and J by 2 bases, with 11 bases between. The CDR3 protein is CASSTTQTYEQYF. The DNA for the CDR3 is TGTGCCAGCAGCACAACCCAAACCTACGAGCAGTACTTC.

To note about this clone: The junction departs from the called germline gene at one end, perhaps through a read error. This rearrangement joins TRBV7-7 to TRBJ2-2; D might be TRBD1 (5 bases). Germline V gene data show CDR1 as SSHAT and CDR2 as FNYEAQ (reference sequence). The CDR3 sequence is 16 residues long. CDR3 sequence: CASSANVRENTGELFF. CDR3 nucleotide sequence: TGTGCTAGCAGCGCCAACGTCAGGGAGAACACCGGGGAGCTGTTTTTT.

This clone was counted once. The V gene is TRBV11-2, the J gene TRBJ1-1; TRBD1 matches 7 bases. CDR3 length: 18 amino acids. The V gene end was trimmed by 1 base and the J gene end by 1 base; junction bases not matched to a gene: 12. Germline lookup yields CDR1 SGHAT and CDR2 FQNNGV. CDR3 nucleotides: TGTGCCAGCAGCTTAGTAGGGGCCCTACAGGGGAGGAACACTGAAGCTTTCTTT. Protein product: CASSLVGALQGRNTEAFF.

The chain employs TRBV3-1 (or the pseudogene TRBV3-2) and TRBJ2-7, with 11 positions matching TRBD2. The V gene end was trimmed by 4 bases and the J gene end by 7 bases; junction bases not matched to a gene: 9. CDR3 length: 15 residues. Per germline, CDR1 LGHDT and CDR2 YNNKEL (reference sequence). CDR3 coding DNA: TGTGCCAGCAGCCCTTTGGGACTAGCGGAAATAGAGCAGTACTTC. Its translation is CASSPLGLAEIEQYF.

CDR3 in amino acids: CASSALGGAPRTGELFF. The DNA for the CDR3 is TGTGCCAGCAGTGCCTTAGGCGGGGCCCCGAGGACCGGGGAGCTGTTTTTT. The chain joins TRBV5-4 to TRBJ2-2; possible D gene TRBD2, 6 bases. The length of the CDR3 is 17 residues. Trimming cost V 5 bases and J 5 bases, with 22 bases left between them. Germline CDR1 SGHNT, CDR2 YYREEE (reference sequence).

The chain couples TRBV5-5 to TRBJ1-2, with 7 bases identical to TRBD1. The J segment lost 4 bases and the V segment lost 0 bases, leaving 9 bases of the junction unmatched. The germline V gene encodes CDR1 SGHKS and CDR2 YYEKEE (reference sequence). This CDR3 is 16 amino acids long. CDR3 in amino acids: CASSLAPGQRTYGYTF. The CDR3 nucleotides read TGTGCCAGCAGCTTGGCACCGGGACAGCGGACCTATGGCTACACCTTC.

The rearrangement links TRBV9 to TRBJ2-7; 9 positions match TRBD2. Unmatched junction bases numbered 14, after V lost 0 bases and J lost 7 bases. Germline CDR1 SGDLS, CDR2 YYNGEE. The CDR3 has 17 residues. CDR3 sequence: CASSVATIGGSGGEQYF. The DNA for the CDR3 is TGTGCCAGCAGCGTAGCTACGATTGGGGGTAGCGGGGGAGAGCAGTACTTC.

This clone was observed once. The rearrangement joins TRBV2 to TRBJ2-7, with 9 bases lining up with TRBD2. The junction had 9 bases not matched to a gene; V was cut back by 2 bases and J by 1 base. CDR3 length equals 17 residues. Germline-derived CDR1 and CDR2 are SNHLY and FYNNEI. CDR3 region: CASSEPSGKYQSYEQYF. Here the CDR3 DNA reads TGTGCCAGCAGTGAACCTAGCGGGAAGTACCAATCCTACGAGCAGTACTTC.

The chain couples TRBV5-3 to TRBJ2-3, with TRBD1 matching over 7 bases. TRBV5-3 falls under the ORF class, with uncertain function. This CDR3 contains 16 residues. V trimming: 1 base; J trimming: 1 base; junction bases outside the gene matches: 6. The CDR3 region has the DNA TGTGCCAGAAGCTTGTTTCCCGACAGGGGCACAGATACGCAGTATTTT. Its translation is CARSLFPDRGTDTQYF.

The V call is TRBV25-1, the J call TRBJ2-4; tentatively, D is TRBD2 (5 bases). The CDR3 consists of 14 residues. The germline V and J ends were trimmed by 4 bases and 3 bases, with 10 bases remaining between them. Germline V lookup: CDR1 MGHDK, CDR2 SYGVNS. This CDR3 reads CASSGRGGKNIQYF. Written as DNA, the CDR3 is TGTGCCAGCAGTGGCCGGGGTGGCAAAAACATTCAGTACTTC.

This clone was counted a single time. The chain is built from TRBV5-1 and TRBJ2-1; a possible D gene is TRBD1 (5 bases). This CDR3 region has 17 residues. Germline lookup yields CDR1 SGHRS and CDR2 YFSETQ. V lost 0 bases, J lost 2 bases, and 15 bases lay in between. CDR3 sequence reads: CASSLDGRGSTYNEQFF. The CDR3 nucleotides read TGCGCCAGCAGCTTGGATGGAAGGGGCTCGACCTACAATGAGCAGTTCTTC.

CDR3 region: CATSGSGSWDNEQFF. CDR3 nucleotide sequence: TGTGCCACCTCGGGAAGCGGGAGCTGGGACAATGAGCAGTTCTTC. The V gene is TRBV24-1, the J gene TRBJ2-1; 8 nucleotides line up with TRBD2. Germline V CDR1 and CDR2: KGHDR, SFDVKD. V shed 9 bases, J shed 5 bases, and the junction held 11 bases outside the gene matches. The CDR3 runs 15 residues.

The chain uses TRBV7-9 and TRBJ1-1, with D unresolved. V was pared by 5 bases and J by 11 bases, with 15 bases between. The CDR3 has 12 residues. Germline CDR1 SEHNR, CDR2 FQNEAQ (reference sequence). The CDR3 bases are TGTGCCAGCAGCCCCGGCGCCATGAGGGCTTTCTTT. This sequence encodes CASSPGAMRAFF.

The rearrangement joins TRBV3-1 (or the pseudogene TRBV3-2) to TRBJ2-7; 9 bases agree with TRBD2. Germline CDR1 LGHDT, CDR2 YNNKEL (reference sequence). The CDR3 sequence is 16 residues long. J lost 4 bases, V lost 2 bases, and 9 bases had no gene match. CDR3 DNA: TGTGCCAGCAGCCAATGGTCCCTAGCGGGATTATACGAGCAGTACTTC. Amino acid sequence: CASSQWSLAGLYEQYF.

The chain links TRBV6-6 to TRBJ1-5; D unclear. The CDR3 contains 12 residues. Trimming pared 5 bases from V and 11 bases from J, leaving 13 bases between. In germline, CDR1 is MNHNY, CDR2 SVGAGI (reference sequence). The CDR3 sequence is CASSRTGLAQHF. The CDR3 region has the DNA TGTGCCAGCAGTAGGACGGGGTTGGCCCAGCATTTT.

The rearrangement joins TRBV3-1 (or the pseudogene TRBV3-2) to TRBJ1-1; 10 bases line up with TRBD1. The CDR3 totals 15 residues. J was trimmed by 1 base and V by 5 bases; bases with no gene match: 4. The germline gives CDR1 LGHDT, CDR2 YNNKEL (reference sequence). CDR3: CASSSRDRGNTEAFF. The CDR3 DNA reads as TGTGCCAGCAGCTCACGGGACAGGGGGAACACTGAAGCTTTCTTT.

The J gene is TRBJ2-7, the V gene TRBV3-1 (or the pseudogene TRBV3-2); weak D call: TRBD1 (6 bases). Germline V gene sequence: CDR1 LGHDT, CDR2 YNNKEL (reference sequence). The V end lost 1 base, the J end lost 4 bases, and 11 bases lay between the germline ends. The CDR3 runs to 14 residues. The CDR3 DNA follows: TGTGCCAGCAGCCAAGGGGGGCCAGTTTACGAGCAGTACTTC. It specifies CASSQGGPVYEQYF.

This chain uses TRBV7-8 with TRBJ1-6; unclear D gene. Trimming shortened V by 4 bases and J by 3 bases, and 10 bases separated the two germline ends. From germline, CDR1 is SGHVS and CDR2 FQNEAQ. The CDR3 runs 15 residues. The CDR3 region has the DNA TGTGCCAGCAGCTCTACAGTAAACTATAATTCACCCCTCCACTTT. Its translation is CASSSTVNYNSPLHF.

The chain has TRBV15 and TRBJ1-1; the D gene is possibly TRBD1 (6 bases). Looked up from germline, CDR1 is LNHNV and CDR2 is YYDKDF (reference sequence). V was cut by 1 base and J by 7 bases, with 10 bases left in between. This CDR3 has 13 residues. CDR3 amino acids: CATSRAGGSEAFF. In DNA form, the CDR3 reads TGTGCCACCAGCAGAGCGGGGGGCAGTGAAGCTTTCTTT.

The chain couples TRBV5-1 to TRBJ2-3; TRBD2 matches at 10 bases. CDR1 SGHRS and CDR2 YFSETQ come from the germline V gene. Losses at the gene ends were 0 bases for V and 0 bases for J; bases not matched to a gene: 10. There are 19 residues in the CDR3. CDR3 residues: CASSLGGTSDSLSTDTQYF. The CDR3 coding sequence is TGCGCCAGCAGCTTGGGGGGGACTAGCGACTCCCTGAGCACAGATACGCAGTATTTT.

This chain links TRBV6-5 with TRBJ1-3; 9 bases align to TRBD1. The CDR3 totals 14 residues. V lost 6 bases, J lost 2 bases, and 2 bases stayed unmatched. The germline CDR1 and CDR2 sequences are MNHEY and SVGAGI. CDR3 region: CASRRTGAGNTIYF. For the CDR3, the DNA is TGTGCCAGCAGAAGGACAGGGGCTGGAAACACCATATATTTT.

The chain combines TRBV6-5 with TRBJ1-1; D remains unclear. This CDR3 comprises 15 residues. V dropped 5 bases and J dropped 4 bases, with 17 bases sitting between them. Germline V lookup: CDR1 MNHEY, CDR2 SVGAGI. This chain's CDR3 is CASSRSGTAGTEAFF. In DNA form, the CDR3 reads TGTGCCAGCAGTCGCTCAGGTACAGCGGGCACTGAAGCTTTCTTT.

The V call is TRBV30, the J call TRBJ2-2; D is undetermined. V lost 0 bases and J 3 bases, leaving 5 bases between the germline ends. CDR3 size: 13 residues. Germline V CDR1 and CDR2: GTSNPN, SVGIG (reference sequence). This chain's CDR3 is CAWSVLYTGELFF. The CDR3 DNA follows: TGTGCCTGGAGTGTACTCTACACCGGGGAGCTGTTTTTT.

This chain joins TRBV27 and TRBJ2-7, with no clear D. The CDR3 covers 13 residues. V was pared by 2 bases and J by 2 bases, with 7 bases between. Germline V gives CDR1 MNHEY, CDR2 SMNVEV (reference sequence). CDR3 DNA: TGTGCCAGCAGTTTAAGTGGCCCCTACGAGCAGTACTTC. This sequence encodes CASSLSGPYEQYF.

The V and J genes are TRBV6-2 or TRBV6-3 and TRBJ2-3; 10 positions match TRBD2. CDR3 length equals 18 residues. Germline CDR1 is MNHEY and CDR2 is SVGEGT. V lost 2 bases to trimming and J lost 1 base; unmatched junction nucleotides: 9. CDR3 amino acids: CASSYLSGTSVRTDTQYF. CDR3 bases: TGTGCCAGCAGTTACCTCTCGGGGACTAGCGTTCGCACAGATACGCAGTATTTT.

V is TRBV5-5 and J is TRBJ1-2; 11 positions agree with TRBD1. Germline CDR1 SGHKS, CDR2 YYEKEE (reference sequence). Trimming at V came to 0 bases and at J to 5 bases, leaving 0 bases not matched to a gene. This CDR3 is built from 14 residues. CDR3 nucleotide sequence: TGTGCCAGCAGCTTGGGGGACAGGGGGTATGGCTACACCTTC. Protein product: CASSLGDRGYGYTF. Filled out from reference TRBV5-5 and TRBJ1-2, the complete variable domain reads DAGVTQSPTHLIKTRGQQVTLRCSPISGHKSVSWYQQVLGQGPQFIFQYYEKEERGRGNFPDRFSARQFPNYSSELNVNALLLGDSALYLCASSLGDRGYGYTFGSGTRLTVV.

This clone was seen once. The rearrangement uses TRBV2 and TRBJ2-2; 11 bases match TRBD2. The germline gives CDR1 SNHLY, CDR2 FYNNEI. The V segment lost 4 bases and the J segment 4 bases; nucleotides outside the gene matches: 5. The CDR3 runs 16 residues. The CDR3 reads CASSGVAGGRTGELFF. The DNA for the CDR3 is TGTGCCAGCAGTGGGGTAGCGGGAGGGCGCACCGGGGAGCTGTTTTTT.

The chain couples TRBV24-1 to TRBJ2-1, with 7 bases that match TRBD2. CDR1 is KGHDR, CDR2 SFDVKD, per germline. The CDR3 runs 11 residues. V trimming: 7 bases; J trimming: 9 bases; junction bases outside the gene matches: 2. Here the CDR3 reads CATSWGGEQFF. As DNA, the CDR3 is TGTGCCACCAGCTGGGGGGGTGAGCAGTTCTTC.